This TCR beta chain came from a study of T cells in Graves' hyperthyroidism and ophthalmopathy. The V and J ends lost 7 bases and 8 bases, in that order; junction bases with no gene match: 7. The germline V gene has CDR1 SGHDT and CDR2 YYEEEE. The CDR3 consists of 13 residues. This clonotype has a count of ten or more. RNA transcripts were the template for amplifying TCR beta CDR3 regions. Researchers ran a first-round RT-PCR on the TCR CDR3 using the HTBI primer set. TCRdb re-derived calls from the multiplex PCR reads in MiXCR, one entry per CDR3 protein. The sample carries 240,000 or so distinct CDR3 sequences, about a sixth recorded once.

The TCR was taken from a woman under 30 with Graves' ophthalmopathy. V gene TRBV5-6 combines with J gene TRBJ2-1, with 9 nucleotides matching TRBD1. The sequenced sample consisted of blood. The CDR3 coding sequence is TGTGCCAGCGGCACAGGGGGCGAGGATGAGCAGTTCTTC. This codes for CASGTGGEDEQFF.